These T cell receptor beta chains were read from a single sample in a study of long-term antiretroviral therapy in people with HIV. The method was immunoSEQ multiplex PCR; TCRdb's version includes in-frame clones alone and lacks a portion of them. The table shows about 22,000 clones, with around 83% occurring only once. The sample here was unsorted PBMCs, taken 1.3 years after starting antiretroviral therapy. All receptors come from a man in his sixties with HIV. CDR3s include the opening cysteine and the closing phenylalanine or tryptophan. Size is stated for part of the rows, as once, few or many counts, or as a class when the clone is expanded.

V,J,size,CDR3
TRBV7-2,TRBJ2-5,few,CASSVTGTLGETQYF
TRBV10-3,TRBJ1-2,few,CAISGGTGSSDYGYTF
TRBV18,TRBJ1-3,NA,CASSRSWDSPGNTIYF
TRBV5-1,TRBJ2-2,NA,CASSLISGSPTGELFF
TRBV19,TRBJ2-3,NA,CASSIVPSLGTDTQYF
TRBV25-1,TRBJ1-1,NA,CASSEWESAEAFF
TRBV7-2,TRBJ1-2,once,CASSNTGTGGVYGYTF
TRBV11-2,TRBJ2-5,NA,CASSPGTGTSSRQYF
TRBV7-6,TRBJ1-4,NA,CASSLQGGYEKLFF
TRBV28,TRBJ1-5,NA,CASSHPRALNQPQHF
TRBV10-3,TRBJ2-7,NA,CAISAYRGGQYF
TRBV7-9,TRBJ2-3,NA,CASSLIVGPSTDTQYF
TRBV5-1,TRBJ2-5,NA,CASSWRAADQETQYF
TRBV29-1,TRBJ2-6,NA,CSVEEGSSGANVLTF
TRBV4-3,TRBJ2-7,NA,CASSHQTSGGYEQYF
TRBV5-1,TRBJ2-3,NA,CASSLPHLAGGSSTDTQYF
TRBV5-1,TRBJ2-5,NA,CASSLEAESYETQYF
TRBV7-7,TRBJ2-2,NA,CASSLVGGTNTGELFF
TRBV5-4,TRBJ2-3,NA,CASSFWGALAGGPDTQYF
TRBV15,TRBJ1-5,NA,CATSSLRGNQPQHF
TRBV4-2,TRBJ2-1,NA,CASSQEGSHRAGEQFF
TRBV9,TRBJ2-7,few,CASSVSGSEYEQYF
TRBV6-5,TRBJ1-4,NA,CASSYGQDNEKLFF
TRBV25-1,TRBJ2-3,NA,CASSRLATTDTQYF
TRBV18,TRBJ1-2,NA,CASSPRQEDGYTF
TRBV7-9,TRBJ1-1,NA,CASSLGQGASEAFF
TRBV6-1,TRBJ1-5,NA,CASSHTGGQQPQHF
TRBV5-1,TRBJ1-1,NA,CASSLQSGQLMNTEAFF
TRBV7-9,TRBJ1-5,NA,CASSGSGSNQPQHF
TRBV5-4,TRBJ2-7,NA,CASSLFSYEQYF
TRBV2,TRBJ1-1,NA,CASSDQGGMYTEAFF
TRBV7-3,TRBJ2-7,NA,CASSLRAYEQYF
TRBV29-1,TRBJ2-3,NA,CSVGVGGRDTQYF
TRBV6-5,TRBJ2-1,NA,CASSYSTGDIRQFF
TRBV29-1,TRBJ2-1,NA,CSVEEPGLVKLDGQFF
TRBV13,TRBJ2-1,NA,CASSPQTPNNEQFF
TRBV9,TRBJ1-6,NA,CASSGGAPNNSPLHF
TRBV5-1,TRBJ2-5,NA,CASSLFSGSQETQYF
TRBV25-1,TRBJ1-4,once,CASSAGRAGNEKLFF
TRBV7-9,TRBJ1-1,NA,CASSPGTEGRDTEAFF
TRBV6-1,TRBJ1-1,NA,CASSSIDREGEAFF
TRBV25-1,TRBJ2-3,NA,CASSEVTAPTDTQYF
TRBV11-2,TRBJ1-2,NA,CASSPSGGRYGYTF
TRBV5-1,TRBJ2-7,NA,CASSLVGSAVPYEQYF
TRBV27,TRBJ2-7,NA,CASRVQRNYEQYF
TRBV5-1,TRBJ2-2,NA,CASSLGPIPYTGELFF
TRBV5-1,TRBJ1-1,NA,CASSPDRETEAFF
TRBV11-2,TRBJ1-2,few,CASSLELHYGYTF
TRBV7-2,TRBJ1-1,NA,CASRPGLFGVTEAFF
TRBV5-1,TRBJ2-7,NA,CASSSPKISTGLAYEQYF
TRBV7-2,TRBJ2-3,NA,CASSQRQTDITDTQYF
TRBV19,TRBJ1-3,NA,CASERNTIYF
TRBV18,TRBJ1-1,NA,CASSPHRGDTEAFF
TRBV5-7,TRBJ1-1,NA,CASSSSERGLSPPPEAFF
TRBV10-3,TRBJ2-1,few,CAISPPTATGGQFF
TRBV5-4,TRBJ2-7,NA,CASSLASLADYEQYF
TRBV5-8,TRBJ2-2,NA,CASSTGLAGPTGELFF